This T cell receptor (beta chain) was identified in a study of blood T cell repertoires in COVID-19 (dated by TCRdb to 2020 to 2022). With regard to the full study: Samples from collaborators originated in the United States, Italy and Spain and spanned both the acute and convalescent phases of COVID-19. The material from the prospective study consisted of cDNA or gDNA derived from T cells, B-cell-depleted T cells, or PBMCs. The dataset comprised deeply sampled blood TCRbeta repertoires from subjects exposed to, actively infected with, or recovered from COVID-19. The repertoires were released in a freely available public database meant as a resource for research on the immune response to SARS-CoV-2. Samples came from the ongoing ImmuneRACE study (first 160 participants) plus 1,254 subjects from 6 global collaborators. Sample metadata almost always included a de-identified subject ID, COVID-19 status, age in years and sex. Where HLA class I and class II types were available, the types were taken from metadata supplied by the sample provider, not from assay-based typing. Overall results and qualifications from the work: Clinical and demographic metadata were provided uncurated, with the amount varying by source and participant.

Each collaborating institution followed its own protocols to collect whole blood in K2EDTA tubes. For TCRbeta analysis, collaborators shipped samples in one of three forms: frozen whole blood, isolated PBMCs, or DNA extracted from either of those sample types. Relative to germline, V is 2 bases shorter and J is 5 bases shorter, with 7 bases between their ends. Sequences SGHDT (CDR1) and YYEEEE (CDR2) are obtained from the germline V gene. From the cysteine up to the phenylalanine, the CDR3 has a length of 12 residues. Only the CDR3 DNA stays, 36 bases, in frame from base 1. TCRbeta CDR3 regions were amplified from genomic DNA using the immunoSEQ Assay, a bias-controlled multiplex PCR. On the authors' methods: Nucleated cell counts per sample were estimated from amplification of reference gene primers within the assay. Sequence reads were collapsed and filtered to measure the absolute abundance of every unique TCRbeta CDR3 rearrangement. For each sample, productive Simpson clonality was calculated by taking the square root of Simpson's diversity index across productive rearrangements. TCRdb's version of the immuneACCESS table is confined to in-frame rearrangements and falls short of the full clone set. An unresolved V gene accounts for under half of the shortfall where checked; the remainder is of unknown origin. D and trimming come from the DNA, and the V and J calls and clone size come from that table. Across this sample there are 72,000 or so clones, with more than 80% seen only once. Together, the top ten hold around 40% of the sample.

As to this clone: The antigen this receptor binds is unknown. Base qualities are not at hand, and no much larger clone is one base apart.

The sample comprised peripheral blood. This receptor chain uses TRBV5-6 and TRBJ2-5; TRBD2 is a weak D gene call, 5 bases matching. This receptor was taken from a woman of 80 years or more with active or convalescent COVID-19. CDR3 region: CASSFWEETQYF. The DNA is TGTGCCAGCAGCTTTTGGGAGGAGACCCAGTACTTC. Where the CDR3 stops, the reference TRBV5-6 and TRBJ2-5 genes take over; the full variable domain is DAGVTQSPTHLIKTRGQQVTLRCSPKSGHDTVSWYQQALGQGPQFIFQYYEEEERQRGNFPDRFSGHQFPNYSSELNVNALLLGDSALYLCASSFWEETQYFGPGTRLLVL.